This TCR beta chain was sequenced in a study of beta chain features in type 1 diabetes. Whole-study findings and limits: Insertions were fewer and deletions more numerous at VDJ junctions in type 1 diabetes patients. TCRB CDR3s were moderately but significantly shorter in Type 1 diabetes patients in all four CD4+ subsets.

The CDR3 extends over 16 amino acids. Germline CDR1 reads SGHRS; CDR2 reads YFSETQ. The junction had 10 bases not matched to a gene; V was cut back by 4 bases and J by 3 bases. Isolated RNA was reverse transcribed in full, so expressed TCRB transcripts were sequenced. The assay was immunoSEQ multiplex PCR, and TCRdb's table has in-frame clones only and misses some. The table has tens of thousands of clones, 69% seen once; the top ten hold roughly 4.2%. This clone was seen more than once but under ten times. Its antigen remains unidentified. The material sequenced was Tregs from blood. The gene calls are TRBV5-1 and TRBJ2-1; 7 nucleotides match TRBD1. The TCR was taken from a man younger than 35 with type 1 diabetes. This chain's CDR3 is CASSTIYGTVYNEQFF. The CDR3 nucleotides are TGCGCCAGCAGCACCATTTACGGGACAGTCTACAATGAGCAGTTCTTC.